The present entry profiles one T cell receptor (beta chain) with its context. These data belong to a study of blood T cell repertoires in COVID-19. Study as a whole: Italy, Spain and the United States were the sources of the convalescent and acute COVID-19 samples. In each case, the material was cDNA or gDNA derived from T cells, B-cell-depleted T cells, or PBMCs.

V was clipped by 2 bases and J by 10 bases, with 22 bases between them. This CDR3 has 17 residues. In germline, CDR1 is SGHDT, CDR2 YYEEEE. In the original workflow: Cell counts per sample came from amplifying reference gene primers. Here immunoSEQ multiplex PCR was the method, and the copy in TCRdb shows in-frame clones only, minus some. From that table come the V and J calls and clone size; the DNA was used to work out D and trimming. Of about 270,000 clones in the sample, roughly nine tenths were seen once. Sequencing input: peripheral blood. The source of this sequence is a man in his forties or fifties with active or convalescent COVID-19. The gene calls are TRBV5-6 and TRBJ1-6; possible D gene TRBD1, 5 bases. The CDR3 protein is CASSLAQIYDSYSPLHF. The CDR3, as DNA: TGTGCCAGCAGCTTAGCTCAGATCTACGACAGTTACTCACCCCTCCACTTT.